These 11 T cell receptor beta chains share one sample of origin, sequenced in a study of CD8 T cells in Susac syndrome. Random hexamers were used to reverse transcribe the RNA input (about 0.5 to 1 ug). TCRdb re-derived calls from the immunoSEQ multiplex PCR reads in MiXCR, one entry per CDR3 protein. This table has hundreds of thousands of distinct CDR3 sequences, about 91% appearing once. The source material was CD8+ T cells from PBMCs. Receptors originate from a human donor with multiple sclerosis.

The chain carries TRBV7-6 and TRBJ2-7; D might be TRBD1 or TRBD2, each matching 5 bases. Between the trimmed V and J ends, which lost 8 bases and 1 base, there was a span of 15 bases. The CDR3 extends over 14 amino acids. The germline V gene encodes CDR1 SGHVS and CDR2 FNYEAQ. DNA for the CDR3: TGTGCCAGCGCCGCCCGGGGCGCGTCCTACGAGCAGTACTTC. Its protein is CASAARGASYEQYF.

This sequence joins TRBV27 and TRBJ2-7, with D perhaps TRBD1 (6 bases). Germline-derived CDR1 and CDR2 are MNHEY and SMNVEV (reference sequence). V gave up 6 bases and J gave up 4 bases, with 10 bases separating them. The CDR3 covers 12 residues. The CDR3, as DNA: TGTGCCAGCAGGAAACAGGGATACGAGCAGTACTTC. It encodes CASRKQGYEQYF.

The chain employs TRBV27 and TRBJ1-1; D uncertain. From germline, CDR1 is MNHEY and CDR2 SMNVEV (reference sequence). Trimming took off 3 bases at V and 3 bases at J, with 8 bases between the two ends. The CDR3 loop spans 13 amino acids. The CDR3 reads CASSFSDYTEAFF. The CDR3 DNA is TGTGCCAGCAGTTTCTCGGATTACACTGAAGCTTTCTTT.

This chain uses TRBV12-5 with TRBJ2-1, with D possibly matching TRBD2 (6 bases). Germline V CDR1 and CDR2: LGHNT, FRNRAP. Between the trimmed V and J ends, which lost 3 bases and 12 bases, there was a span of 15 bases. The CDR3 is made up of 13 amino acids. The CDR3 loop is CASGFGRDAVQFF. CDR3 coding DNA: TGTGCTAGTGGTTTTGGGCGGGACGCCGTGCAGTTCTTC.

This chain connects TRBV9 to TRBJ2-1, with 10 bases matching TRBD2. In germline, CDR1 is SGDLS, CDR2 YYNGEE. V lost 4 bases and J lost 8; bases outside the gene matches: 3. The CDR3 totals 13 residues. CDR3 loop: CASSLGLADEQFF. The DNA of the CDR3 is TGTGCCAGCAGCCTCGGACTAGCGGATGAGCAGTTCTTC. Combining the CDR3 with reference TRBV9 and TRBJ2-1 gives the whole variable domain DSGVTQTPKHLITATGQRVTLRCSPRSGDLSVYWYQQSLDQGLQFLIQYYNGEERAKGNILERFSAQQFPDLHSELNLSSLELGDSALYFCASSLGLADEQFFGPGTRLTVL.

The chain has TRBV28 and TRBJ2-7, with 7 bases that match TRBD1. Trimming took 2 bases from V and 4 from J; bases not matched to a gene: 8. This CDR3 contains 15 residues. Germline V gene data show CDR1 as MDHEN and CDR2 as SYDVKM. The CDR3 protein is CASSLRRRGIYEQYF. CDR3 DNA sequence: TGTGCCAGCAGTTTACGGCGCAGGGGGATTTACGAGCAGTACTTC.

The gene calls are TRBV6-1 and TRBJ2-2; TRBD2 is a possible D gene (6 bases). The CDR3 contains 12 residues. Germline values: CDR1 MNHNS, CDR2 SASEGT. Trimming pared 4 bases from V and 6 bases from J, leaving 6 bases between. The CDR3 here is CASSGGAGELFF. The CDR3 DNA sequence: TGTGCCAGCAGTGGGGGGGCCGGGGAGCTGTTTTTT.

The CDR3 loop is CAISAAGTSGTYEQYF. Here the CDR3 DNA reads TGTGCCATCAGTGCTGCCGGGACTAGCGGTACCTACGAGCAGTACTTC. The chain combines TRBV10-3 with TRBJ2-7; 11 bases match TRBD2. The CDR3 length is 16 residues. The germline V gene encodes CDR1 ENHRY and CDR2 SYGVKD. J gave up 2 bases and V 4 bases, and 7 bases lay outside the gene matches.

This clonotype was detected only a few times. The CDR3 loop is CASSGGSYEQYF. The CDR3 nucleotides read TGTGCCAGTAGCGGGGGCTCCTACGAGCAGTACTTC. The chain couples TRBV27 to TRBJ2-7; 9 bases map to TRBD2. Germline V CDR1 and CDR2: MNHEY, SMNVEV (reference sequence). The V segment lost 9 bases and the J segment 0 bases; nucleotides outside the gene matches: 0. CDR3 length equals 12 residues.

V gene TRBV6-4 combines with J gene TRBJ2-2; 7 nucleotides align to TRBD2. V lost 4 bases and J lost 1; bases outside the gene matches: 15. The CDR3 extends over 19 amino acids. CDR1 and CDR2 from the germline V gene are MRHNA and SNTAGT. CDR3: CASSALGLPAGLNTGELFF. The CDR3, as DNA: TGTGCCAGCAGTGCCCTAGGTCTTCCAGCGGGGTTGAACACCGGGGAGCTGTTTTTT.

This clonotype appeared a single time. This chain connects TRBV2 to TRBJ1-2; D perhaps matches TRBD1 (6 bases). The ends were cut back, 6 bases at V and 8 bases at J, with 22 bases in the middle. The CDR3 is made up of 15 amino acids. Germline values: CDR1 SNHLY, CDR2 FYNNEI. Here the CDR3 reads CASRGEDRQPLGYTF. The CDR3 DNA is TGTGCCAGCAGGGGGGAAGACAGGCAACCTCTAGGCTACACCTTC.